Shown below are 21 T cell receptor beta chains from a single sample sequenced in a study of CD8 T cells in Susac syndrome. Reverse transcription of roughly 0.45 to 1 ug RNA was carried out with random hexamers. TCRdb ran MiXCR on the immunoSEQ multiplex PCR reads and lists one entry per CDR3 protein. This table has 150,000 to 160,000 distinct CDR3 sequences, around 95% appearing once. The sample taken for sequencing was CD8+ T cells from PBMCs. All receptors derive from a human donor with multiple sclerosis.

The chain is built from TRBV4-1 and TRBJ2-1; 10 nucleotides align to TRBD2. The V segment lost 1 base and the J segment 11 bases; nucleotides outside the gene matches: 8. The CDR3 runs 15 residues. The germline V gene has CDR1 MGHRA and CDR2 YSYEKL. The CDR3 protein is CASSQGAGGYYQQFF. The CDR3 DNA is TGCGCCAGCAGCCAAGGAGCGGGGGGGTATTATCAGCAGTTCTTC.

This clonotype was recorded once. The chain is built from TRBV6-5 and TRBJ1-2, with D maybe TRBD1 (5 bases). The CDR3 sequence is 14 residues long. With 2 bases removed from V and 2 bases from J, the gap between germline ends came to 9 bases. From germline, CDR1 is MNHEY and CDR2 SVGAGI. CDR3 in DNA: TGTGCCAGCAGTTACCGGGAGGGGAACTATGGCTACACCTTC. Translation: CASSYREGNYGYTF.

V gene TRBV2 combines with J gene TRBJ2-6; 10 bases map to TRBD1. Looked up from germline, CDR1 is SNHLY and CDR2 is FYNNEI. The J segment lost 0 bases and the V segment lost 5 bases, leaving 4 bases of the junction unmatched. The CDR3 length is 17 residues. The CDR3: CASSRQGALSGANVLTF. The CDR3 bases are TGTGCCAGCAGTCGACAGGGGGCCCTCTCTGGGGCCAACGTCCTGACTTTC.

The chain couples TRBV6-5 to TRBJ1-1; no reliable D call. Germline lookup yields CDR1 MNHEY and CDR2 SVGAGI. CDR3 length equals 15 residues. V was trimmed by 0 bases and J by 1 base, leaving 9 bases between them. The CDR3 nucleotides read TGTGCCAGCAGTTACTCGCGGCCGGGGAACACTGAAGCTTTCTTT. Amino acid sequence: CASSYSRPGNTEAFF.

The gene calls are TRBV29-1 and TRBJ1-5, with TRBD1 matching 7 bases. The CDR3 covers 13 residues. Trimming at V came to 6 bases and at J to 7 bases, leaving 9 bases not matched to a gene. Germline CDR1 and CDR2: SQVTM and ANQGSEA. Here the CDR3 reads CSVVQGEGQPQHF. The DNA for the CDR3 is TGCAGCGTCGTTCAGGGGGAAGGGCAGCCCCAGCATTTT.

The V and J genes are TRBV6-5 and TRBJ1-2, with D possibly being TRBD1 (5 bases). CDR1 is MNHEY and CDR2 is SVGAGI in the germline V gene. CDR3 length: 11 amino acids. V lost 7 bases and J lost 8, with 11 bases in between. The CDR3 reads CASKEGDGYTF. CDR3 coding DNA: TGTGCCAGCAAGGAAGGGGACGGCTACACCTTC.

The gene calls are TRBV19 and TRBJ1-6; a weak D match, TRBD1 (5 bases). The CDR3 is made up of 13 amino acids. Trimming cost V 6 bases and J 7 bases, with 10 bases left between them. Germline-derived CDR1 and CDR2 are LNHDA and SQIVND (reference sequence). In DNA form, the CDR3 reads TGTGCCAGTAGCCTCGGGGCCAATTCACCCCTCCACTTT. The encoded protein is CASSLGANSPLHF.

This rearrangement joins TRBV4-1 to TRBJ2-7; 8 bases fit TRBD2. Germline lookup yields CDR1 MGHRA and CDR2 YSYEKL. The CDR3 is 15 residues long. V was pared by 8 bases and J by 6 bases, with 15 bases of the junction left unmatched. The CDR3 region is CASRGHSGEPPEQYF. Written as DNA, the CDR3 is TGCGCCAGCCGGGGCCATAGCGGGGAACCTCCCGAGCAGTACTTC.

The V call is TRBV6-5, the J call TRBJ1-6; no clear D. V lost 4 bases to trimming and J lost 14 bases, with 15 bases between them. The length of the CDR3 is 13 residues. Germline values: CDR1 MNHEY, CDR2 SVGAGI. CDR3 loop: CASSSEPGISLHF. The CDR3 nucleotides read TGTGCCAGCAGTTCTGAACCGGGTATATCCCTCCACTTT.

This chain joins TRBV28 and TRBJ2-7; perhaps D is TRBD1 or TRBD2 (5 bases each). Trimming pared 4 bases from V and 2 bases from J, leaving 9 bases between. Per germline, CDR1 MDHEN and CDR2 SYDVKM. The CDR3 spans 13 residues. The CDR3 DNA is TGTGCCAGCAGTTGGGGACGGACCTACGAGCAGTACGTC. Its protein is CASSWGRTYEQYV.

The chain combines TRBV13 with TRBJ2-7; D is perhaps TRBD1 (5 bases). The CDR3 length is 13 residues. Germline V gene sequence: CDR1 PRHDT, CDR2 FYEKMQ (reference sequence). The V gene lost 0 bases and the J gene lost 4 bases, with 7 bases spanning the gap. CDR3 sequence reads: CASSLGRQYEQYF. The DNA of the CDR3 is TGTGCCAGCAGCTTAGGCCGACAGTACGAGCAGTACTTC.

The rearrangement links TRBV29-1 to TRBJ2-1, with TRBD2 as a possible D gene (6 bases). CDR3 length: 13 amino acids. The V gene's germline CDR1 is SQVTM and CDR2 ANQGSEA. The CDR3 nucleotides are TGCACCTTGCGGGAAGGGGTCGGCAATGAGCAGTTCTTC. Encoded protein: CTLREGVGNEQFF.

The chain has TRBV3-1 and TRBJ2-2; 14 nucleotides line up with TRBD2. V was clipped by 2 bases and J by 2 bases; unmatched bases: 4. Germline lookup yields CDR1 LGHDT and CDR2 YNNKEL (reference sequence). The CDR3 extends over 18 amino acids. The DNA of the CDR3 is TGTGCCAGCAGCCAAAGGACTAGCGGGGGGCCTAACACCGGGGAGCTGTTTTTT. Amino acids: CASSQRTSGGPNTGELFF.

The rearrangement joins TRBV2 to TRBJ1-2; maybe TRBD1 (6 bases). V lost 6 bases to trimming and J lost 8 bases, with 16 bases between them. The CDR3 is 13 amino acids. Germline V gene data show CDR1 as SNHLY and CDR2 as FYNNEI. CDR3 coding DNA: TGTGCCAGCAGGACGAGGGGGGGCGCAGGCTACACCTTC. This codes for CASRTRGGAGYTF. The full variable domain, with the rest looked up from reference TRBV2 and TRBJ1-2, is EPEVTQTPSHQVTQMGQEVILRCVPISNHLYFYWYRQILGQKVEFLVSFYNNEISEKSEIFDDQFSVERPDGSNFTLKIRSTKLEDSAMYFCASRTRGGAGYTFGSGTRLTVV.

The CDR3 coding sequence is TGTGCCAGCAGCCTAGCCCCTAACTATGGCTACACCTTC. Protein: CASSLAPNYGYTF. The chain uses TRBV7-3 and TRBJ1-2; D not resolved. The CDR3 is 13 amino acids. V shed 5 bases and J shed 0 bases, with 7 bases lying between them. Germline CDR1 reads SGHTA; CDR2 reads FQGTGA.

The chain couples TRBV29-1 to TRBJ2-7, with D perhaps being TRBD1 or TRBD2 (5 bases each). The germline gives CDR1 SQVTM, CDR2 ANQGSEA. The V and J ends lost 6 bases and 4 bases respectively, with 16 bases between them. CDR3 length: 13 amino acids. CDR3 sequence: CSVEGMNGYEQYF. The CDR3 coding sequence is TGCAGCGTCGAGGGGATGAATGGATACGAGCAGTACTTC.

CDR3 sequence (DNA): TGCGCCAGCAGCCAAGAAGGTCTAGCGGGGGGGGATGAGCAGTTCTTC. Protein sequence: CASSQEGLAGGDEQFF. The gene calls are TRBV4-1 and TRBJ2-1, with TRBD2 matching 12 bases. Trimming cost V 0 bases and J 8 bases; bases outside gene matches: 5. The CDR3 is made up of 16 amino acids. CDR1 and CDR2 (germline): MGHRA, YSYEKL.

V is TRBV29-1 and J is TRBJ2-7, with a tentative D call TRBD1 (6 bases). V shed 5 bases and J shed 0 bases, with 8 bases lying between them. Germline loops: CDR1 SQVTM, CDR2 ANQGSEA. This CDR3 contains 12 residues. CDR3 DNA sequence: TGCAGCGTTCGCAGGGGCTCCTACGAGCAGTACTTC. This sequence encodes CSVRRGSYEQYF.

This sequence joins TRBV3-1 and TRBJ2-3, with 9 bases lining up with TRBD2. CDR3 length: 16 residues. Germline V lookup: CDR1 LGHDT, CDR2 YNNKEL (reference sequence). With V trimmed by 0 bases and J by 2 bases, 3 bases remained unmatched. CDR3 DNA sequence: TGTGCCAGCAGCCAAGAACTAGCGGGCCTCACAGATACGCAGTATTTT. The encoded protein is CASSQELAGLTDTQYF.

This chain links TRBV13 with TRBJ2-7, with D uncertain. Germline loops: CDR1 PRHDT, CDR2 FYEKMQ (reference sequence). With 4 bases removed from V and 3 bases from J, the gap between germline ends came to 7 bases. CDR3 size: 12 residues. CDR3 DNA: TGTGCCAGCAGCTCCCAAAACTACGAGCAGTACGTC. Its protein is CASSSQNYEQYV.

The rearrangement links TRBV2 to TRBJ1-2; D ambiguous. Germline assignment: CDR1 SNHLY and CDR2 FYNNEI. The CDR3 is made up of 13 amino acids. Trimming shortened V by 1 base and J by 8 bases, and 11 bases separated the two germline ends. The CDR3 DNA follows: TGTGCCAGCAGTGAAGGAGTAGTGGTAGGCTACACCTTC. It is translated as CASSEGVVVGYTF.